The T cell receptor beta chain under discussion was sequenced for a study of cytotoxic CD8 clonotypes in ibrutinib-treated CLL. CDR1 is LNHDA, CDR2 SQIVND, per germline (reference sequence). CDR3 length equals 13 residues. Deletions cut 4 bases from V and 4 bases from J, with 10 bases between. Sequenced by immunoSEQ multiplex PCR; TCRdb stores in-frame clones only, minus some. In the table there are some 130,000 clones, approximately 83% of which are singletons. This TCR came from a human donor with chronic lymphocytic leukemia. The specimen comprised PBMCs, sampled after 24 months of ibrutinib treatment. The V call is TRBV19, the J call TRBJ1-2, with D possibly matching TRBD1 (6 bases). CDR3: CASSSDRIYGYTF. Here the CDR3 DNA reads TGTGCCAGTAGTAGCGACAGGATCTATGGCTACACCTTC.